The 4 T cell receptor beta chains below all came from one sample that was sequenced in a study of T cells in localized non-small cell lung cancer. Only in-frame clones appear in the TCRdb table, and some are missing; sequencing was by immunoSEQ multiplex PCR. The table records some 80,000 clones, approximately 84% of them present only once. The sample in question was peripheral blood, obtained before any cancer treatment. The receptors stem from a man aged 40 to 69 with stage I lung adenocarcinoma.

This clone came up a few times. The J gene is TRBJ2-7, the V gene TRBV18; TRBD2 matches 9 bases. The V gene's germline CDR1 is KGHSH and CDR2 LQKENI. The junction had 2 bases not matched to a gene; V was cut back by 3 bases and J by 2 bases. The CDR3 has 14 residues. CDR3 protein: CASSPLAGAYEQYF. For the CDR3, the DNA is TGTGCCAGCTCACCGTTAGCGGGAGCCTACGAGCAGTACTTC.

The chain carries TRBV19 and TRBJ1-2; no clear D gene. Between the trimmed V and J ends, which lost 4 bases and 6 bases, there was a span of 18 bases. Germline V lookup: CDR1 LNHDA, CDR2 SQIVND (reference sequence). The CDR3 loop spans 15 amino acids. This CDR3 reads CASSKREGSRDGYTF. The CDR3 DNA follows: TGTGCCAGTAGTAAGAGGGAGGGATCTCGCGATGGCTACACCTTC.

The chain couples TRBV19 to TRBJ1-2; tentatively, D is TRBD1 (5 bases). Between the trimmed V and J ends, which lost 5 bases and 6 bases, there was a span of 19 bases. Germline-derived CDR1 and CDR2 are LNHDA and SQIVND (reference sequence). The CDR3 covers 15 residues. The CDR3 reads CASSLGDVLFNGYTF. The CDR3 nucleotides read TGTGCCAGTAGTTTAGGGGACGTCCTTTTTAATGGCTACACCTTC.

The V gene is TRBV5-1, the J gene TRBJ2-7; TRBD1 aligns across 7 bases. Germline V gene lookup returns CDR1 SGHRS and CDR2 YFSETQ. V shed 3 bases and J 2 bases; nucleotides not matched to a gene: 5. The length of the CDR3 is 14 residues. The CDR3 region has the DNA TGCGCCAGCAGCTCTACAGGGGTGGCCTACGAGCAGTACTTC. It specifies CASSSTGVAYEQYF.